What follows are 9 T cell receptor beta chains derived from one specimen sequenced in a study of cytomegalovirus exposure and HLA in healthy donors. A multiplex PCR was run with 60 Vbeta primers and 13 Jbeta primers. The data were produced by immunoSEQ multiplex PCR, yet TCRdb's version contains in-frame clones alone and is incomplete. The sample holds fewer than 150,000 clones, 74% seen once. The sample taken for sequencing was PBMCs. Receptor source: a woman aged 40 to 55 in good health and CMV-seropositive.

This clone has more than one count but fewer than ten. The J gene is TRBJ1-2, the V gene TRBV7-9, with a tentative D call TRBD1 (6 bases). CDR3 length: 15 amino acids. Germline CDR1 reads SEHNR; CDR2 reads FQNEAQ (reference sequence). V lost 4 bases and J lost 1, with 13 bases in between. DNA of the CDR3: TGTGCCAGCAGCTCCCGGGACACAGATAACTATGGCTACACCTTC. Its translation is CASSSRDTDNYGYTF.

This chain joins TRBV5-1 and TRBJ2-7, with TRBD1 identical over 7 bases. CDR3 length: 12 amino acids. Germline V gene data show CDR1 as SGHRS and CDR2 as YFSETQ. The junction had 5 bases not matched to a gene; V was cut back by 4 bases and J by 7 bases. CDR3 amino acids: CASSQDRWEQYF. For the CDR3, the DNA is TGCGCCAGCAGCCAGGACAGGTGGGAGCAGTACTTC.

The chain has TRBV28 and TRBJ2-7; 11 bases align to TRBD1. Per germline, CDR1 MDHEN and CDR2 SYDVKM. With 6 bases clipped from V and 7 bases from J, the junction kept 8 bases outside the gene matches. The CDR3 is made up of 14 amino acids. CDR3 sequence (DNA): TGTGCCAGCAGCGGGACAGGGGGATCTCGGGAGCAGTACTTC. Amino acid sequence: CASSGTGGSREQYF.

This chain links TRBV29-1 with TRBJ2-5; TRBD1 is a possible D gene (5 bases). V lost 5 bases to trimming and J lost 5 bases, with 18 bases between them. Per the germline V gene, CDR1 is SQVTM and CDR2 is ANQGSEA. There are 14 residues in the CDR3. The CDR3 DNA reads TGCAGCGTTACCCTGACCGGACAACGGGAGACCCAGTACTTC. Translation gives CSVTLTGQRETQYF.

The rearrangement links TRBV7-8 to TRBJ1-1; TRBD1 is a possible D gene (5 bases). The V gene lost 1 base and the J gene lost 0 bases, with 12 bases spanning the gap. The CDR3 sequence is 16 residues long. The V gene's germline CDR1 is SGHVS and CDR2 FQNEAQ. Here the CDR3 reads CASSLVATGMNTEAFF. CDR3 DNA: TGTGCCAGCAGCTTAGTGGCCACAGGTATGAACACTGAAGCTTTCTTT.

This CDR3 is CASSLQGYTEAFF. DNA of the CDR3: TGTGCCAGCAGCTTACAGGGTTACACTGAAGCTTTCTTT. The V gene is TRBV7-3, the J gene TRBJ1-1; D is perhaps TRBD1 (5 bases). Germline CDR1 reads SGHTA; CDR2 reads FQGTGA. This CDR3 contains 13 residues. The germline V and J ends were trimmed by 2 bases and 3 bases, with 7 bases remaining between them.

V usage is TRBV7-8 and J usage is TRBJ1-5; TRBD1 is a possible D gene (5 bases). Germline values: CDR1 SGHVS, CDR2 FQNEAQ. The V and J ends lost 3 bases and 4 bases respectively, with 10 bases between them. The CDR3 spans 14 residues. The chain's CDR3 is CASSFDRSNQPQHF. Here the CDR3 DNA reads TGTGCCAGCAGCTTCGACAGAAGTAATCAGCCCCAGCATTTT.

CDR3 in amino acids: CASSPLINEQFF. The CDR3 coding sequence is TGTGCCAGCAGTCCCCTAATCAATGAGCAGTTCTTC. V gene TRBV6-1 combines with J gene TRBJ2-1, with unresolved D. V lost 5 bases and J 6 bases, leaving 8 bases between the germline ends. The germline CDR1 and CDR2 sequences are MNHNS and SASEGT. The CDR3 is 12 amino acids.

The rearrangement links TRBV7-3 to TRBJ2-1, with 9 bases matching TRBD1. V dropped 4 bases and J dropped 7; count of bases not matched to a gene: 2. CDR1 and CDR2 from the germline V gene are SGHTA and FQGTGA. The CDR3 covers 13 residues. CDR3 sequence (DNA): TGTGCCAGCAGCTCAGACAGGGGGAATGAGCAGTTCTTC. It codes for CASSSDRGNEQFF.